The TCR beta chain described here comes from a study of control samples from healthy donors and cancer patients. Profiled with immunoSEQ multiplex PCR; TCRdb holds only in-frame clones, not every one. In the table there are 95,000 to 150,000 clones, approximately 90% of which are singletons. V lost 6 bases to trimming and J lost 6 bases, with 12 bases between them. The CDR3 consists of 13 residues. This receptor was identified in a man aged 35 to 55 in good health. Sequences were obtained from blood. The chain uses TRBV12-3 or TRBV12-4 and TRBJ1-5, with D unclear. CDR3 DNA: TGTGCCAGCAGACGGGCCGCCAGTCAGCCCCAGCATTTT. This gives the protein CASRRAASQPQHF.